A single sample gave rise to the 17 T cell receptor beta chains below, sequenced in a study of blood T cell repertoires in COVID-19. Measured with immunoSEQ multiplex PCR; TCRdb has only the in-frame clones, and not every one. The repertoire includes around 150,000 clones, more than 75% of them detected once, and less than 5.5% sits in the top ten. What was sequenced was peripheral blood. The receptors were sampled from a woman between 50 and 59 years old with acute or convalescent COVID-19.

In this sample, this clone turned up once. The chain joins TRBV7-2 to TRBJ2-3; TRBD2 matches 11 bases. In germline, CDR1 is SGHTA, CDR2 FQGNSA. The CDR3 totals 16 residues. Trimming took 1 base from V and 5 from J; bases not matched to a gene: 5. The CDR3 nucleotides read TGTGCCAGCAGCTTAGTTCCTAGCGGGGGGCGAGATACGCAGTATTTT. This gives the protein CASSLVPSGGRDTQYF.

CDR3 sequence reads: CASSYSGRAGNTIYF. CDR3 sequence (DNA): TGTGCCAGCAGTTACTCGGGCAGGGCTGGAAACACCATATATTTT. The rearrangement joins TRBV6-6 to TRBJ1-3; maybe TRBD1 (5 bases). Looked up from germline, CDR1 is MNHNY and CDR2 is SVGAGI (reference sequence). The CDR3 sequence is 15 residues long. V lost 0 bases, J lost 2 bases, and 8 bases lay in between.

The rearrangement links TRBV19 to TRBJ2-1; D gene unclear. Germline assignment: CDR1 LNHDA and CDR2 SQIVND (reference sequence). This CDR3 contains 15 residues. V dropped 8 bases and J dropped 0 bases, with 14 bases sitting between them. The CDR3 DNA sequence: TGTGCCAGTGAATCCTTCCGGAGCTCCTACAATGAGCAGTTCTTC. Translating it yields CASESFRSSYNEQFF.

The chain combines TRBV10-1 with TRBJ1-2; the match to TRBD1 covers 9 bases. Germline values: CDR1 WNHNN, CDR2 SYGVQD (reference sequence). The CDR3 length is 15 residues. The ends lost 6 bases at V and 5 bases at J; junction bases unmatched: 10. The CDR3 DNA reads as TGCGCCAGCAGACAATCCGGGACAGGGAAATATGGCTACACCTTC. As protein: CASRQSGTGKYGYTF.

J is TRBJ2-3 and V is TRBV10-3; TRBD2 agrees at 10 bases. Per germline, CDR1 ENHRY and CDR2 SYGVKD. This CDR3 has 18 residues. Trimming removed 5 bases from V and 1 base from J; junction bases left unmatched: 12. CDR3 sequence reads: CAISTQSGGAFGTDTQYF. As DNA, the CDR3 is TGTGCCATCAGTACCCAGAGCGGGGGGGCTTTCGGCACAGATACGCAGTATTTT.

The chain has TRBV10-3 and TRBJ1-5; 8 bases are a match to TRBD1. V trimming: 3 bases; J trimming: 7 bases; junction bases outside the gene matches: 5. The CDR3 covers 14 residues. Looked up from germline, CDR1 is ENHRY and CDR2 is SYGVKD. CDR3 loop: CAISEDRGIQPQHF. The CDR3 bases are TGTGCCATCAGTGAAGACAGGGGAATCCAGCCCCAGCATTTT.

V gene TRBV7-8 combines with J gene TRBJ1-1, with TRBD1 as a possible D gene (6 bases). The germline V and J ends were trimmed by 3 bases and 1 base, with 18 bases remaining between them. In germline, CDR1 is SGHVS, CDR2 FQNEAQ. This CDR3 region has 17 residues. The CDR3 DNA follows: TGTGCCAGCAGCTTTGGACCGCCAGGGGTTGGGAACACTGAAGCTTTCTTT. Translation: CASSFGPPGVGNTEAFF.

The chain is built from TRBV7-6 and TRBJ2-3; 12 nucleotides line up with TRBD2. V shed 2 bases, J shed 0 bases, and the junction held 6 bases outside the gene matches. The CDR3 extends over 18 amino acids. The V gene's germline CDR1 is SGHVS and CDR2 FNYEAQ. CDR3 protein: CASSLRSSGGGSTDTQYF. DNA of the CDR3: TGTGCCAGCAGCTTAAGGTCTAGCGGGGGGGGAAGCACAGATACGCAGTATTTT.

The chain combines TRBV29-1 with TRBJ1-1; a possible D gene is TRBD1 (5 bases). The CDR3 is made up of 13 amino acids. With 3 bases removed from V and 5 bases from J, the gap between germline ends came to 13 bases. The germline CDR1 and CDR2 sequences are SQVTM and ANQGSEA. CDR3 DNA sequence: TGCAGCGTTGAGATGGCAGGGAAAACTGAAGCTTTCTTT. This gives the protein CSVEMAGKTEAFF.

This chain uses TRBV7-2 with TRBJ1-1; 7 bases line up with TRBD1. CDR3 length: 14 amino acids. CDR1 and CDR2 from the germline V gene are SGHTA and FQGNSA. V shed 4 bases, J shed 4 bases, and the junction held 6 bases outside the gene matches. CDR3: CASSSTGTSTEAFF. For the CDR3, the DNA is TGTGCCAGCAGCTCGACAGGGACGAGCACTGAAGCTTTCTTT.

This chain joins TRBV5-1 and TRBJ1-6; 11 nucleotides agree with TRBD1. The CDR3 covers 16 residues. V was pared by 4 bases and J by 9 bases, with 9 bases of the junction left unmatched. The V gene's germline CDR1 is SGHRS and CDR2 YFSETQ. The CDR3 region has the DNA TGCGCCAGCAGCCCATTGGACAGGGGGCCGGGTTCACCCCTCCACTTT. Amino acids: CASSPLDRGPGSPLHF. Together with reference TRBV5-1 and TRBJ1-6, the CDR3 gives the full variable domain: KAGVTQTPRYLIKTRGQQVTLSCSPISGHRSVSWYQQTPGQGLQFLFEYFSETQRNKGNFPGRFSGRQFSNSRSEMNVSTLELGDSALYLCASSPLDRGPGSPLHFGNGTRLTVT.

The CDR3 nucleotides are TGTGCCAGCAGTGGCGTCGGGACAGGAGCCTACAATGAGCAGTTCTTC. It translates to CASSGVGTGAYNEQFF. The rearrangement uses TRBV6-2 or TRBV6-3 and TRBJ2-1; TRBD1 matches at 8 bases. Germline V gene sequence: CDR1 MNHEY, CDR2 SVGEGT. The CDR3 is made up of 16 amino acids. Trimming at V came to 5 bases and at J to 2 bases, leaving 8 bases not matched to a gene.

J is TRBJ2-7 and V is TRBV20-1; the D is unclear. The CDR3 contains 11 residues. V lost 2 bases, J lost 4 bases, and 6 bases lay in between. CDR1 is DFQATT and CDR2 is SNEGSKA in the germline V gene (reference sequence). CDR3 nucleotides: TGCAGTGCTAGAACCCAGTACGAGCAGTACTTC. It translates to CSARTQYEQYF.

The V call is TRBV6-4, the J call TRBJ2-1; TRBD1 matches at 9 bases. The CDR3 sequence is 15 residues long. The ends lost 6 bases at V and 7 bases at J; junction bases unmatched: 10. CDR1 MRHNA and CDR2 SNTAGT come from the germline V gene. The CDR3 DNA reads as TGTGCCAGCAGCTCCGGGACAGGGCATATTAATGAGCAGTTCTTC. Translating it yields CASSSGTGHINEQFF.

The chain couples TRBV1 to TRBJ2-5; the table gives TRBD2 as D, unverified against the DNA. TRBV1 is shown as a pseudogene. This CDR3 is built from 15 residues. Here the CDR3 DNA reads TGCACCAGCAGCCGATACGGAGCGGGGCATGAGACCCAGTACTTC. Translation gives CTSSRYGAGHETQYF.

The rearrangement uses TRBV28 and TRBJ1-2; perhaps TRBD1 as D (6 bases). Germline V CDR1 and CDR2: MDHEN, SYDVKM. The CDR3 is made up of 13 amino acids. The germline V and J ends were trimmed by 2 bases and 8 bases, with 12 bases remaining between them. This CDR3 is CASSLQGIEGYTF. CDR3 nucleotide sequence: TGTGCCAGCAGTTTACAGGGGATAGAGGGCTACACCTTC.

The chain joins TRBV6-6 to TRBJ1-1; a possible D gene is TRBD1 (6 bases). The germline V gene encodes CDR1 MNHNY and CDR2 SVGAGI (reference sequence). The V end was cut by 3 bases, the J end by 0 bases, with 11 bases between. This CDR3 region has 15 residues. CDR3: CASSYETGMNTEAFF. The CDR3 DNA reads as TGTGCCAGCAGTTATGAGACAGGCATGAACACTGAAGCTTTCTTT.